The TCR beta chain under discussion was sequenced for a study of blood T cell repertoires in COVID-19. Looking at the study overall: Acute and convalescent COVID-19 samples came from the United States, Italy and Spain. PBMCs, B-cell-depleted T cells, or T cells provided the cDNA or gDNA that made up the material.

Original processing notes: Cell counts per sample came from amplifying reference gene primers. The protocol was immunoSEQ multiplex PCR, while the TCRdb copy is restricted to in-frame clones and leaves out a portion. V and J calls and clone size are as listed in that table; D and trimming were resolved from the DNA. The data show roughly 250,000 clones, with 80% to 95% seen just once and about 0.8% held by the top ten. Recruited during active infection, patients (from Seattle) were subsequently followed longitudinally. V was trimmed by 2 bases and J by 5 bases, leaving 7 bases between them. This CDR3 contains 12 residues.

The TCR was taken from a man aged 30 to 45 with COVID-19, enrolled during active disease. The specimen was peripheral blood. This chain links TRBV12-3 or TRBV12-4 with TRBJ2-7; no definite D call. The CDR3 nucleotides read TGTGCCAGCAGTTTAAGTAACAACGAGCAGTACTTC. This translates into CASSLSNNEQYF.